This TCR beta chain is drawn from a study of OX40 agonist ivuxolimab in advanced cancers. Looking at the study overall: Every patient in dose escalation had hepatocellular carcinoma, melanoma, renal cell or head and neck cancer.

CDR3 length equals 14 residues. Per germline, CDR1 MNHNY and CDR2 SVGAGI (reference sequence). The V and J ends lost 2 bases and 8 bases, in that order; junction bases with no gene match: 8. Generated by immunoSEQ multiplex PCR, the TCRdb table keeps only in-frame clones and is missing some. The sample consists of fewer than 65,000 clones, approximately 93% of them appearing once. The V call is TRBV6-6, the J call TRBJ1-2; 7 bases align to TRBD1. The receptor was derived from an adult with an advanced solid tumor such as melanoma, head and neck, liver or kidney cancer. The sample was CD4+ or CD8+ T cells sorted from blood, taken in a trial of the OX40 agonist ivuxolimab. The CDR3 is CASSYLGQEGGYTF. The CDR3, as DNA: TGTGCCAGCAGTTACCTCGGACAGGAGGGCGGCTACACCTTC.